This T cell receptor (beta chain) was retrieved from a study of cytomegalovirus exposure and HLA in healthy donors. Whole-study findings and limits: As a later analysis showed, a missense DCLRE1C variant was linked to trimming of TCR beta V- and J-genes. Exclusion applied to some V segments, including TRBV6-2 and TRBV6-3, as they were indistinguishable.

PCR was performed using 60 Vbeta and 13 Jbeta primers. Here immunoSEQ multiplex PCR was the method, and the copy in TCRdb shows in-frame clones only, minus some. The table lists 150,000 to 200,000 clones, less than 90% of them singletons. On this clone itself: Its cognate antigen is unknown.

Though nominally healthy at sampling, donors likely had unrecorded immune exposures. Trimming pared 1 base from V and 0 bases from J, leaving 6 bases between. Germline values: CDR1 LGHNA, CDR2 YNFKEQ. CDR3 length: 14 residues. Sequencing was performed on PBMCs. The receptor was derived from a man between 50 and 59 years old in good health and CMV-seropositive. This sequence joins TRBV4-2 and TRBJ1-1, with D possibly TRBD1 on 5 matching bases. CDR3 loop: CASSQGQLNTEAFF. In nucleotides, the CDR3 is TGTGCCAGCAGCCAAGGACAGCTGAACACTGAAGCTTTCTTT.